These 30 T cell receptor beta chains share one sample of origin, sequenced in a study of blood T cell repertoires in COVID-19. Profiled with immunoSEQ multiplex PCR; TCRdb holds only in-frame clones, not every one. Seen here are some 77,000 clones, around nine tenths observed once, and the top ten hold around 8%. The sequencing sample was made of peripheral blood. The receptor set was obtained from a man aged 30 to 39 with acute or convalescent COVID-19.

The chain employs TRBV3-1 (or the pseudogene TRBV3-2) and TRBJ2-6; D perhaps matches TRBD1 (6 bases). The V gene lost 0 bases and the J gene lost 0 bases, with 9 bases spanning the gap. This CDR3 comprises 17 residues. In germline, CDR1 is LGHDT, CDR2 YNNKEL (reference sequence). The CDR3: CASSQDGTNSGANVLTF. The CDR3 DNA is TGTGCCAGCAGCCAAGATGGGACAAACTCTGGGGCCAACGTCCTGACTTTC.

In this sample, this clone turned up many times. At one of its ends the junction is not consistent with the germline gene, which may arise from a read error. The chain recombines TRBV4-3 with TRBJ2-7; D ambiguous. CDR3 length: 14 residues. Germline CDR1 LGHNA, CDR2 YSLEER. CDR3 residues: CASSQETSSNEQYF. The CDR3 DNA reads as TGCGCCAGCAGCCAAGAGACTTCCTCCAACGAGCAGTACTTC.

This chain uses TRBV2 with TRBJ1-2; perhaps TRBD1 as D (6 bases). V lost 3 bases and J lost 3, with 11 bases in between. The germline V gene encodes CDR1 SNHLY and CDR2 FYNNEI. This CDR3 region has 14 residues. This CDR3 is CASSDMGQDYGYTF. DNA of the CDR3: TGTGCCAGCAGTGATATGGGACAAGACTATGGCTACACCTTC.

DNA for the CDR3: TGTGCCAGCAGTTTTCCCGGAGGAGTCGATGGCTACACCTTC. Protein product: CASSFPGGVDGYTF. The V gene is TRBV28, the J gene TRBJ1-2; D is unclear. Germline V gene sequence: CDR1 MDHEN, CDR2 SYDVKM. Between the trimmed V and J ends, which lost 3 bases and 6 bases, there was a span of 14 bases. This CDR3 spans 14 amino acids.

The V call is TRBV24-1, the J call TRBJ2-5; 10 nucleotides line up with TRBD1. The CDR3 runs to 15 residues. Germline V lookup: CDR1 KGHDR, CDR2 SFDVKD. Trimming at V came to 3 bases and at J to 5 bases, leaving 5 bases not matched to a gene. The CDR3 nucleotides read TGTGCCACCAGTGATCCTGGGACAGGGGAGGAGACCCAGTACTTC. Its protein product is CATSDPGTGEETQYF.

This sequence joins TRBV6-1 and TRBJ2-1; D is possibly TRBD1 (6 bases). Trimming pared 2 bases from V and 5 bases from J, leaving 19 bases between. CDR1 and CDR2 (germline): MNHNS, SASEGT. The CDR3 runs to 17 residues. The CDR3 region has the DNA TGTGCCAGCAGTGAACCCTTCAGGGGCGGCGGAGACAATGAGCAGTTCTTC. Translating it yields CASSEPFRGGGDNEQFF.

In this sample, this clone turned up once. This chain joins TRBV11-2 and TRBJ2-3; 9 bases are a match to TRBD2. In germline, CDR1 is SGHAT, CDR2 FQNNGV. This CDR3 has 16 residues. The J segment lost 0 bases and the V segment lost 5 bases, leaving 6 bases of the junction unmatched. CDR3 bases: TGTGCCAGCAGCCCATCCCTAGCGGGAAGCACAGATACGCAGTATTTT. Protein sequence: CASSPSLAGSTDTQYF. The full variable domain, its missing parts supplied by reference TRBV11-2 and TRBJ2-3, is EAGVAQSPRYKIIEKRQSVAFWCNPISGHATLYWYQQILGQGPKLLIQFQNNGVVDDSQLPKDRFSAERLKGVDSTLKIQPAKLEDSAVYLCASSPSLAGSTDTQYFGPGTRLTVL.

In this sample, this clone turned up once. The chain has TRBV4-1 and TRBJ2-5; 7 bases agree with TRBD1. Looked up from germline, CDR1 is MGHRA and CDR2 is YSYEKL. The CDR3 loop spans 13 amino acids. V was pared by 3 bases and J by 4 bases, with 2 bases of the junction left unmatched. CDR3 DNA: TGCGCCAGCAGCCAGACAGGGCGAGAGACCCAGTACTTC. Amino acids: CASSQTGRETQYF.

The rearrangement uses TRBV5-1 and TRBJ2-2; D possibly corresponds to TRBD2 (6 bases). The ends were cut back, 1 base at V and 2 bases at J, with 9 bases in the middle. Germline V gene lookup returns CDR1 SGHRS and CDR2 YFSETQ. The CDR3 is made up of 15 amino acids. CDR3 DNA sequence: TGCGCCAGCAGCTTGAGGGAGGTCAACACCGGGGAGCTGTTTTTT. Translation gives CASSLREVNTGELFF. Full variable domain (missing parts from reference TRBV5-1 and TRBJ2-2): KAGVTQTPRYLIKTRGQQVTLSCSPISGHRSVSWYQQTPGQGLQFLFEYFSETQRNKGNFPGRFSGRQFSNSRSEMNVSTLELGDSALYLCASSLREVNTGELFFGEGSRLTVL.

CDR3 protein: CASKEGNIQYF. In DNA, the CDR3 is TGTGCCAGTAAAGAGGGAAACATTCAGTACTTC. J is TRBJ2-4 and V is TRBV19; TRBD2 is a possible D gene (5 bases). The CDR3 spans 11 residues. V was clipped by 7 bases and J by 6 bases, with 7 bases between them. Germline CDR1 and CDR2: LNHDA and SQIVND (reference sequence).

V is TRBV6-5 and J is TRBJ2-1; the D is unclear. Trimming pared 4 bases from V and 7 bases from J, leaving 5 bases between. Germline V gives CDR1 MNHEY, CDR2 SVGAGI. The CDR3 spans 11 residues. CDR3 nucleotides: TGTGCCAGCAGTTTCAGGAATGAGCAGTTCTTC. This sequence encodes CASSFRNEQFF.

V gene TRBV7-2 combines with J gene TRBJ2-7; D remains ambiguous. Trimming took off 5 bases at V and 3 bases at J, with 14 bases between the two ends. This CDR3 contains 14 residues. Germline assignment: CDR1 SGHTA and CDR2 FQGNSA. Here the CDR3 DNA reads TGTGCCAGCAGCCTGCCAGGAAAGCTCTACGAGCAGTACTTC. Its translation is CASSLPGKLYEQYF. Full variable domain (rest looked up from reference TRBV7-2 and TRBJ2-7): GAGVSQSPSNKVTEKGKDVELRCDPISGHTALYWYRQSLGQGLEFLIYFQGNSAPDKSGLPSDRFSAERTGGSVSTLTIQRTQQEDSAVYLCASSLPGKLYEQYFGPGTRLTVT.

The chain has TRBV28 and TRBJ2-7; 12 bases map to TRBD2. The ends lost 6 bases at V and 3 bases at J; junction bases unmatched: 3. The CDR3 is made up of 14 amino acids. The germline V gene encodes CDR1 MDHEN and CDR2 SYDVKM. This CDR3 is CASSLAGGNYEQYF. The CDR3 nucleotides read TGTGCCAGCAGCCTAGCGGGAGGGAACTACGAGCAGTACTTC.

This clone has only a few counts. The chain combines TRBV27 with TRBJ1-1; no reliable D call. Germline V CDR1 and CDR2: MNHEY, SMNVEV (reference sequence). V was cut by 3 bases and J by 1 base, with 6 bases left in between. The CDR3 has 13 residues. CDR3 residues: CASSLAGNTEAFF. The CDR3 coding sequence is TGTGCCAGCAGTTTGGCGGGGAACACTGAAGCTTTCTTT.

The chain recombines TRBV6-5 with TRBJ2-5; 7 bases map to TRBD2. V shed 6 bases and J 2 bases; nucleotides not matched to a gene: 9. The CDR3 has 15 residues. CDR1 is MNHEY, CDR2 SVGAGI, per germline. The CDR3 sequence is CASRNEASGQETQYF. The CDR3 region has the DNA TGTGCCAGCAGGAACGAGGCTAGCGGACAAGAGACCCAGTACTTC.

The chain is built from TRBV5-1 and TRBJ2-1, with D perhaps matching TRBD2 (5 bases). V was clipped by 1 base and J by 12 bases, with 11 bases between them. The CDR3 is made up of 12 amino acids. CDR1 and CDR2 from the germline V gene are SGHRS and YFSETQ. The CDR3 DNA follows: TGCGCCAGCAGCTTGAGGTCCGGAGGGCAGTTCTTC. Its translation: CASSLRSGGQFF.

The chain couples TRBV23-1 to TRBJ1-3; 7 bases map to TRBD1. TRBV23-1 is recorded as an ORF, its role being uncertain. This CDR3 comprises 14 residues. The trim removed 6 bases at V and 0 bases at J, leaving 2 bases unmatched. The CDR3 DNA sequence: TGCGCCAGCAGAGACAGGGACTCTGGAAACACCATATATTTT. It is translated as CASRDRDSGNTIYF.

The J gene is TRBJ1-2, the V gene TRBV15; 11 bases map to TRBD1. This CDR3 region has 14 residues. V was clipped by 4 bases and J by 8 bases; unmatched bases: 6. Germline V lookup: CDR1 LNHNV, CDR2 YYDKDF (reference sequence). DNA for the CDR3: TGTGCCACCAGCACGCGCCGGGACAGGGGGGGCTACACCTTC. Its translation: CATSTRRDRGGYTF.

V gene TRBV7-2 combines with J gene TRBJ2-4, with a possible D match to TRBD1 (6 bases). Germline V gene data show CDR1 as SGHTA and CDR2 as FQGNSA. Trimming shortened V by 3 bases and J by 11 bases, and 11 bases separated the two germline ends. The CDR3 sequence is 12 residues long. This CDR3 reads CASSFTGKFQYF. In DNA form, the CDR3 reads TGTGCCAGCAGCTTTACAGGGAAATTTCAGTACTTC.

J is TRBJ2-1 and V is TRBV19, with a possible D match to TRBD2 (7 bases). The ends were cut back, 4 bases at V and 0 bases at J, with 10 bases in the middle. Germline-derived CDR1 and CDR2 are LNHDA and SQIVND (reference sequence). This CDR3 contains 15 residues. The chain's CDR3 is CASSKGGSSYNEQFF. In DNA form, the CDR3 reads TGTGCCAGTAGTAAGGGGGGGAGCTCCTACAATGAGCAGTTCTTC. The full variable domain, in which reference TRBV19 and TRBJ2-1 provide the parts outside the CDR3, is DGGITQSPKYLFRKEGQNVTLSCEQNLNHDAMYWYRQDPGQGLRLIYYSQIVNDFQKGDIAEGYSVSREKKESFPLTVTSAQKNPTAFYLCASSKGGSSYNEQFFGPGTRLTVL.

The chain employs TRBV9 and TRBJ2-3, with D possibly matching TRBD2 (5 bases). Per germline, CDR1 SGDLS and CDR2 YYNGEE. The CDR3 covers 16 residues. The V end was cut by 0 bases, the J end by 2 bases, with 13 bases between. CDR3 protein: CASSVGGGYFTDTQYF. The CDR3 nucleotides are TGTGCCAGCAGCGTAGGTGGCGGGTACTTCACAGATACGCAGTATTTT.

The CDR3 region has the DNA TGCGCCAGCAGCTTGAGCGGGAGCGGAGAGACCCAGTACTTC. This translates into CASSLSGSGETQYF. The gene calls are TRBV5-1 and TRBJ2-5; 8 bases are shared with TRBD2. The CDR3 loop spans 14 amino acids. With 1 base clipped from V and 4 bases from J, the junction kept 3 bases outside the gene matches. CDR1 and CDR2 from the germline V gene are SGHRS and YFSETQ.

This clone has only a few counts. This chain uses TRBV2 with TRBJ1-2; D call uncertain. The length of the CDR3 is 13 residues. V lost 3 bases to trimming and J lost 4 bases, with 9 bases between them. The germline CDR1 and CDR2 sequences are SNHLY and FYNNEI. CDR3 sequence reads: CASSEEALYGYTF. DNA of the CDR3: TGTGCCAGCAGTGAGGAGGCCCTCTATGGCTACACCTTC.

The V gene is TRBV27, the J gene TRBJ2-3; D possibly corresponds to TRBD2 (6 bases). The germline V gene encodes CDR1 MNHEY and CDR2 SMNVEV (reference sequence). Trimming pared 7 bases from V and 4 bases from J, leaving 18 bases between. The CDR3 is made up of 15 amino acids. The CDR3 protein is CASKLISGLADTQYF. CDR3 nucleotides: TGTGCCAGCAAACTCATTAGCGGTTTGGCAGATACGCAGTATTTT.

This CDR3 reads CATSRDGASGNTIYF. DNA of the CDR3: TGTGCCACCAGCAGAGATGGGGCCTCTGGAAACACCATATATTTT. The chain couples TRBV15 to TRBJ1-3; TRBD1 might be the D (5 bases). V lost 0 bases and J lost 0, with 6 bases in between. CDR1 is LNHNV and CDR2 is YYDKDF in the germline V gene (reference sequence). This CDR3 has 15 amino acids. Full variable domain (rest looked up from reference TRBV15 and TRBJ1-3): DAMVIQNPRYQVTQFGKPVTLSCSQTLNHNVMYWYQQKSSQAPKLLFHYYDKDFNNEADTPDNFQSRRPNTSFCFLDIRSPGLGDTAMYLCATSRDGASGNTIYFGEGSWLTVV.

The chain uses TRBV7-2 and TRBJ2-1, with TRBD1 matching over 10 bases. Per germline, CDR1 SGHTA and CDR2 FQGNSA. The V segment lost 5 bases and the J segment 8 bases; nucleotides outside the gene matches: 6. There are 14 residues in the CDR3. The CDR3 spells CASSRDRGGDEQFF. The CDR3 nucleotides are TGTGCCAGCAGCCGGGACAGGGGAGGGGATGAGCAGTTCTTC. Together with reference TRBV7-2 and TRBJ2-1, the CDR3 gives the full variable domain: GAGVSQSPSNKVTEKGKDVELRCDPISGHTALYWYRQSLGQGLEFLIYFQGNSAPDKSGLPSDRFSAERTGGSVSTLTIQRTQQEDSAVYLCASSRDRGGDEQFFGPGTRLTVL.

The chain carries TRBV7-3 and TRBJ1-1; tentatively, D is TRBD1 (5 bases). Trimming cost V 5 bases and J 2 bases, with 15 bases left between them. This CDR3 contains 15 residues. Germline V lookup: CDR1 SGHTA, CDR2 FQGTGA. In DNA form, the CDR3 reads TGTGCCAGCAGCGTCGGACACGGTTTAAACACTGAAGCTTTCTTT. Translating it yields CASSVGHGLNTEAFF.

The chain is built from TRBV21-1 and TRBJ2-5; TRBD1, the table's D call, lacks a check against the DNA. TRBV21-1 is classified as a pseudogene. The CDR3 extends over 16 amino acids. The CDR3 DNA sequence: TGTGCCAGCAGCAATACAGGGGGCGGGTTTGGGGAGACCCAGTACTTC. Its translation: CASSNTGGGFGETQYF.

This chain joins TRBV5-6 and TRBJ2-5; D unresolved. There are 12 residues in the CDR3. Germline-derived CDR1 and CDR2 are SGHDT and YYEEEE. V lost 3 bases and J 4 bases, leaving 7 bases between the germline ends. CDR3 loop: CASSYSVETQYF. The CDR3, as DNA: TGTGCCAGCAGCTACTCCGTAGAGACCCAGTACTTC.

This clone was found once. The V call is TRBV28, the J call TRBJ1-1, with a weak D call TRBD1 (6 bases). This CDR3 contains 14 residues. Germline V CDR1 and CDR2: MDHEN, SYDVKM. V was shortened by 6 bases and J by 1 base, with 12 bases between the two germline ends. The CDR3 coding sequence is TGTGCCAGCAGGCCCGACAGGCGGAACACTGAAGCTTTCTTT. It specifies CASRPDRRNTEAFF.